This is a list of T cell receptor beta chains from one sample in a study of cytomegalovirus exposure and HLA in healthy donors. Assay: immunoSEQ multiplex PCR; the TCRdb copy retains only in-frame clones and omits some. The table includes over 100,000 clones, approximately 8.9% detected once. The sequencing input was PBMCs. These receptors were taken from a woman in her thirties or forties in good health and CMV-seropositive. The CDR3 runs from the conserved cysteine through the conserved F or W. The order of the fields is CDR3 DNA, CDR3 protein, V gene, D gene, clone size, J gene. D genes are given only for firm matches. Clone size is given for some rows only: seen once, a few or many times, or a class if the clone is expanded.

DNA: TGTGCCAGTAGTTTCTATCATGGACAGGGTCAAAACATTCAGTACTTC
CDR3: CASSFYHGQGQNIQYF
V: TRBV19
D: TRBD1
size: few
J: TRBJ2-4

DNA: TGCGCCAGCAGACCGACTAGCGGGAGCTCGAACACCGGGGAGCTGTTTTTT
CDR3: CASRPTSGSSNTGELFF
V: TRBV5-1
D: TRBD2
size: .
J: TRBJ2-2

DNA: TGTGCCAGTACCGAAGGACTAGCGGCTAGCACAGATACGCAGTATTTT
CDR3: CASTEGLAASTDTQYF
V: TRBV19
D: TRBD2
size: few
J: TRBJ2-3

DNA: TGTGCCAGCAGTGAAGCGCTCGGGGGGCTGGGGGGTAATGAAAAACTGTTTTTT
CDR3: CASSEALGGLGGNEKLFF
V: TRBV2
D: .
size: .
J: TRBJ1-4

DNA: TGTGCCAGCGGACAGGGGGCAGGGGAGACCCCGTACTTC
CDR3: CASGQGAGETPYF
V: TRBV7-3
D: TRBD1
size: .
J: TRBJ2-5

DNA: TGTGCCAGCAGCTTGAGGCGGATTGGAAACACCATATATTTT
CDR3: CASSLRRIGNTIYF
V: TRBV5-6
D: .
size: .
J: TRBJ1-3

DNA: TGTGCCAGCTCCCTGGCGGGGGCCTACACCGGGGAGCTGTTTTTT
CDR3: CASSLAGAYTGELFF
V: TRBV2
D: .
size: .
J: TRBJ2-2

DNA: TGTGCCAGCAGCTTGGCGGGTATTAACACAGATACGCAGTATTTT
CDR3: CASSLAGINTDTQYF
V: TRBV5-8
D: .
size: few
J: TRBJ2-3

DNA: TGTGCCAGCAGCTTATTTGGACAGGGGACAGCCGGGGCCAACGTCCTGACTTTC
CDR3: CASSLFGQGTAGANVLTF
V: TRBV7-2
D: TRBD1
size: .
J: TRBJ2-6

DNA: TGCGCCAGCAGCTTGGTCTCCCACGAGCAGTACTTC
CDR3: CASSLVSHEQYF
V: TRBV5-1
D: .
size: few
J: TRBJ2-7

DNA: TGCGCCAGCAGCTTGGCTAGCGATGGGGGGGAACAGTTCTTC
CDR3: CASSLASDGGEQFF
V: TRBV5-1
D: TRBD2
size: .
J: TRBJ2-1

DNA: TGTGCCAGCAGCCAACAGGGATTTGGAACTGAAGCTTTCTTT
CDR3: CASSQQGFGTEAFF
V: TRBV7-8
D: .
size: few
J: TRBJ1-1

DNA: TGTGCCAGCAGCTCGACAGGGAATCAGCCCCAGCATTTT
CDR3: CASSSTGNQPQHF
V: TRBV5-6
D: TRBD1
size: .
J: TRBJ1-5

DNA: TGTGCCATCAGTGAGTCCTGGCTCTCTGGAAACACCATATATTTT
CDR3: CAISESWLSGNTIYF
V: TRBV10-3
D: .
size: few
J: TRBJ1-3

DNA: TGCGCCAGCAGGGAGACTGCGGGGCGCACAGATACGCAGTATTTT
CDR3: CASRETAGRTDTQYF
V: TRBV4-1
D: .
size: few
J: TRBJ2-3

DNA: TGCGCCAGCAGCCAAGATCAGGAGCGGGGGGGCCAAATTAATGAGCAGTTCTTC
CDR3: CASSQDQERGGQINEQFF
V: TRBV4-3
D: TRBD2
size: few
J: TRBJ2-1

DNA: TGTGCCAGCAGGCCCAATAGGGCAGGGGGCACTGAAGCTTTCTTT
CDR3: CASRPNRAGGTEAFF
V: TRBV6-5
D: TRBD1
size: .
J: TRBJ1-1

DNA: TGTGCCAGCAGTCCAACCGGGGGGCCCAAAAACATTCAGTACTTC
CDR3: CASSPTGGPKNIQYF
V: TRBV27
D: .
size: few
J: TRBJ2-4

DNA: TGTGCCAGCTCATGGATCGAGACAGGGGAGGCCGGGGAGCTGTTTTTT
CDR3: CASSWIETGEAGELFF
V: TRBV18
D: TRBD1
size: few
J: TRBJ2-2

DNA: TGTGCCAGCAGGAAAGAGCGGGGGGTTCTCACAGATACGCAGTATTTT
CDR3: CASRKERGVLTDTQYF
V: TRBV7-2
D: TRBD2
size: .
J: TRBJ2-3

DNA: TGTGCCAGCTCCCGAGACAGGGGGCGAGGAAGTAGGACTGAAGCTTTCTTT
CDR3: CASSRDRGRGSRTEAFF
V: TRBV18
D: TRBD1
size: .
J: TRBJ1-1

DNA: TGTGCCAGCAGCTTAGGTTTCCGGACTAGCGGTAGGGAGACCCAGTACTTC
CDR3: CASSLGFRTSGRETQYF
V: TRBV5-6
D: TRBD2
size: .
J: TRBJ2-5

DNA: TGTGCCAGTAGTACCGGACAGGGTAATCAGCCCCAGCATTTT
CDR3: CASSTGQGNQPQHF
V: TRBV19
D: TRBD1
size: .
J: TRBJ1-5

DNA: TGTGCCAGCAGCTTGGCTAGCTTTGAGACCCAGTACTTC
CDR3: CASSLASFETQYF
V: TRBV5-5
D: .
size: few
J: TRBJ2-5

DNA: TGTGCCAGCAGTGAAGGACGCCGGGGGGGCTCACCCCTCCACTTT
CDR3: CASSEGRRGGSPLHF
V: TRBV6-1
D: .
size: few
J: TRBJ1-6

DNA: TGTGCCAGCAGCCAACAGGGGGCGCCCTGGGAAGCTTTCTTT
CDR3: CASSQQGAPWEAFF
V: TRBV5-4
D: TRBD1
size: .
J: TRBJ1-1

DNA: TGTGCCAGCAGTCTCTCGACAGGCTACAATGAGCAGTTCTTC
CDR3: CASSLSTGYNEQFF
V: TRBV6-5
D: .
size: .
J: TRBJ2-1

DNA: TGTGCCAGCTCACCTGGACAGGGGATTACAGATACGCAGTATTTT
CDR3: CASSPGQGITDTQYF
V: TRBV18
D: TRBD1
size: few
J: TRBJ2-3

DNA: TGCAGCGTCCTGTCCCACCAAGGGGCTGGAAACACCATATATTTT
CDR3: CSVLSHQGAGNTIYF
V: TRBV29-1
D: .
size: few
J: TRBJ1-3

DNA: TGCGCCAGCAGCCAATCTCGCGGGTCGTACAATGAGCAGTTCTTC
CDR3: CASSQSRGSYNEQFF
V: TRBV4-1
D: .
size: few
J: TRBJ2-1

DNA: TGCGCCAGCAGCCCCCGGCCTGGGGGCCCTGAAGCTTTCTTT
CDR3: CASSPRPGGPEAFF
V: TRBV5-1
D: .
size: few
J: TRBJ1-1

DNA: TGTGCCAGCAGCTCCCTTGGGCGAGATACGCAGTATTTT
CDR3: CASSSLGRDTQYF
V: TRBV7-3
D: .
size: .
J: TRBJ2-3

DNA: TGTGCCAGCAGCTTGGGGGACAGAAGATTGATGAACGCCGGGGAGCTGTTTTTT
CDR3: CASSLGDRRLMNAGELFF
V: TRBV5-6
D: TRBD1
size: .
J: TRBJ2-2

DNA: TGTGCCAGCAGTTTACCCGGGGGATTACTGCATTTT
CDR3: CASSLPGGLLHF
V: TRBV27
D: .
size: few
J: TRBJ1-5

DNA: TGTGCCAGCAGCCTCCTGGGGGCGTTGGACACTGAAGCTTTCTTT
CDR3: CASSLLGALDTEAFF
V: TRBV5-6
D: .
size: .
J: TRBJ1-1

DNA: TGTGCCAGCAGCAGCGGGGGCAAAGAGACCCAGTACTTC
CDR3: CASSSGGKETQYF
V: TRBV6-4
D: TRBD2
size: few
J: TRBJ2-5

DNA: TGTGCCAGTAGTACCTCCCTCCTCTATGGCTACACCTTC
CDR3: CASSTSLLYGYTF
V: TRBV19
D: .
size: few
J: TRBJ1-2

DNA: TGCGCCAGCAGCTTGGTCGGGACTAGCGATGAGCAGTTCTTC
CDR3: CASSLVGTSDEQFF
V: TRBV5-1
D: TRBD2
size: few
J: TRBJ2-1

DNA: TGTGCCATCAGTGAAAAGGAGCGGGGCACAGATACGCAGTATTTT
CDR3: CAISEKERGTDTQYF
V: TRBV10-3
D: .
size: once
J: TRBJ2-3

DNA: TGTGCCAGCACCTCTGGAGGGAGGAACACTGAAGCTTTCTTT
CDR3: CASTSGGRNTEAFF
V: TRBV7-8
D: .
size: few
J: TRBJ1-1

DNA: TGCGCCAGCAGCCAAAGATCCGGGGGCTATGGCTACACCTTC
CDR3: CASSQRSGGYGYTF
V: TRBV4-1
D: .
size: few
J: TRBJ1-2

DNA: TGCGCCAGCAGCACCGGGACAGTGGGTTACGAGCAGTACTTC
CDR3: CASSTGTVGYEQYF
V: TRBV5-1
D: TRBD1
size: few
J: TRBJ2-7

DNA: TGTGCCAGCCAGGTGGGGGGGCTGCGCAATCAGCCCCAGCATTTT
CDR3: CASQVGGLRNQPQHF
V: TRBV7-2
D: .
size: few
J: TRBJ1-5

DNA: TGCGCCAGCAGCCAAGATCGGGGGGGCCTGGTGGAGACCCAGTACTTC
CDR3: CASSQDRGGLVETQYF
V: TRBV4-1
D: TRBD2
size: few
J: TRBJ2-5

DNA: TGTGCCAGCAGTTCCCGGGACAGGGTCTATGGCTACACCTTC
CDR3: CASSSRDRVYGYTF
V: TRBV6-5
D: TRBD1
size: .
J: TRBJ1-2

DNA: TGTGCCAGCAGCTTATGGGGAGTGCGGAACACTGAAGCTTTCTTT
CDR3: CASSLWGVRNTEAFF
V: TRBV7-2
D: .
size: .
J: TRBJ1-1

DNA: TGTGCCGCCTACTCTGGAAACACCATATATTTT
CDR3: CAAYSGNTIYF
V: TRBV6-1
D: .
size: .
J: TRBJ1-3

DNA: TGTGCCAGCAGCGGGCCGACAGGTAGATCTGGAAACACCATATATTTT
CDR3: CASSGPTGRSGNTIYF
V: TRBV2
D: .
size: .
J: TRBJ1-3

DNA: TGTGCCAGTAGTATCCCGACAGGTACAGGAAACACCATATATTTT
CDR3: CASSIPTGTGNTIYF
V: TRBV19
D: .
size: .
J: TRBJ1-3

DNA: TGCGTCAAACGGGGGGGAAACACCATATATTTT
CDR3: CVKRGGNTIYF
V: TRBV4-3
D: .
size: few
J: TRBJ1-3

DNA: TGTGCCAGCAGCTTATGGGCCGGGGGGACTGAAGCTTTCTTT
CDR3: CASSLWAGGTEAFF
V: TRBV7-6
D: .
size: .
J: TRBJ1-1